The T cell receptor (beta chain) under discussion was sequenced for a study of human T cells and chemical hapten exposure. Regarding the study as a whole: Sensitization with DPC brought no change to TCRs above 1 in 1000 in frequency. Positive correlation was observed between PT1 expanded TCR counts and patch test score.

How the authors handled the data: Samples had a median of 95,638 TCRs, ranging roughly 23,224 to 690,600. TCRdb processed the RACE reads anew with MiXCR; each CDR3 protein has one entry. The V and J calls were determined by TCRdb, not by the authors. The table includes roughly 150,000 distinct CDR3 sequences, 28% detected once. Described time point: patch test 3, about 24 weeks after DPC sensitization. The treatment was: therapeutic diphenylcyclopropenone sensitization with weekly scalp DPC. Each patch-test visit's blood sample preceded patch application. Details on this clonotype: No antigen is known for it.

The germline V gene encodes CDR1 ENHRY and CDR2 SYGVKD. The CDR3 loop spans 15 amino acids. The V gene lost 7 bases and the J gene lost 3 bases, with 17 bases spanning the gap. J is TRBJ2-3 and V is TRBV10-3; tentatively, D is TRBD1 or TRBD2 (7 bases each). The origin of this receptor is a woman younger than 35 with alopecia areata. Some clones in this sample may be carry-over from other donors' samples. Sequencing was performed on whole blood, taken in connection with sensitization to the hapten diphenylcyclopropenone (DPC). CDR3: CAIKEGRGGTDTQYF. The DNA of the CDR3 is TGTGCCATCAAGGAGGGCAGGGGGGGGACAGATACGCAGTATTTT.